This is a list of T cell receptor beta chains from one sample in a study of T-cell memory formation after mild COVID-19. A single record per CDR3 protein comes from TCRdb applying MiXCR to the 5' RACE reads. The sample includes over 45,000 distinct CDR3 sequences, around 9.7% of them seen just once. Sequencing was done on a sample of PBMCs or a T cell subset sorted from them (not recorded which). The receptors originated from an adult woman who had mild COVID-19 (a few samples of this study predate the infection). Cell type and time point are not known. Both conserved end residues are part of each CDR3. D genes are given only for firm matches. Rows give clone size only sometimes, using once, few, many, or a class for an expanded clone.

cdr3_aa cdr3_nt v_call d_call clone_size j_call
CASILAVGTEAFF TGTGCCAGCATCTTGGCCGTAGGGACTGAAGCTTTCTTT TRBV2 . few TRBJ1-1
CASSQVPGAYEQYF TGTGCCAGCAGTCAAGTGCCGGGGGCCTACGAGCAGTACTTC TRBV12-3/TRBV12-4 . . TRBJ2-7
CASTLDRGNSPLHF TGTGCCAGTACCCTGGACAGGGGGAATTCACCCCTCCACTTT TRBV6-1 TRBD1 . TRBJ1-6
CASRQQETQYF TGTGCCAGCAGACAGCAAGAGACCCAGTACTTC TRBV2 . few TRBJ2-5
CSVAFPNTEAFF TGCAGCGTTGCCTTCCCGAACACTGAAGCTTTCTTT TRBV29-1 . few TRBJ1-1
CASSQSLGLAGGYEQYF TGTGCCAGCAGCCAAAGCCTGGGACTAGCGGGAGGCTACGAGCAGTACTTC TRBV4-2 TRBD2 many TRBJ2-7
CSARDTSGPSGSYEQYF TGCAGTGCTAGAGATACGAGTGGGCCTAGCGGTTCCTACGAGCAGTACTTC TRBV20-1 TRBD2 few TRBJ2-7
CASNQTWISGANVLTF TGTGCCAGCAATCAGACGTGGATTTCTGGGGCCAACGTCCTGACTTTC TRBV6-5 . . TRBJ2-6
CSATGPPNTGELFF TGCAGTGCTACAGGACCGCCGAACACCGGGGAGCTGTTTTTT TRBV20-1 . few TRBJ2-2
CASSSGLAGVPEQFF TGTGCCAGCAGCTCGGGACTAGCGGGAGTACCTGAGCAGTTCTTC TRBV7-3 TRBD2 few TRBJ2-1
CASSRSQGFYGYTF TGTGCCAGCAGCCGATCGCAGGGGTTCTATGGCTACACCTTC TRBV21-1 . few TRBJ1-2
CASQTTGVAEAFF TGTGCCAGCCAAACGACAGGGGTGGCTGAAGCTTTCTTT TRBV19 TRBD1 few TRBJ1-1
CSVEDRGQSLLRYGYTF TGCAGCGTTGAAGATCGGGGACAGTCCCTACTGCGCTATGGCTACACCTTC TRBV29-1 TRBD1 . TRBJ1-2
CASRATGRETQYF TGTGCCAGCAGAGCGACGGGCAGGGAGACCCAGTACTTC TRBV13 . . TRBJ2-5
CASSPPVGALGVFADTQYF TGTGCCAGCAGTCCTCCGGTAGGGGCGCTTGGTGTTTTCGCAGATACGCAGTATTTT TRBV25-1 . . TRBJ2-3
CASSQNLLAGRRYF TGCGCCAGCAGCCAAAACTTACTAGCGGGAAGGAGGTACTTC TRBV4-3 TRBD2 few TRBJ2-5
CASSLFFRLAGGPRGANVLTF TGTGCCAGCAGCTTATTTTTCCGACTAGCGGGAGGGCCGAGGGGGGCCAACGTCCTGACTTTC TRBV7-2 TRBD2 few TRBJ2-6
CASSLNSLSGGQETQYF TGTGCCAGCAGTCTCAACTCATTAAGCGGGGGACAAGAGACCCAGTACTTC TRBV3-1 TRBD2 medium-sized TRBJ2-5
CATSDGRGGADTQYF TGTGCCACCAGTGATGGTCGGGGGGGAGCAGATACGCAGTATTTT TRBV24-1 TRBD2 many TRBJ2-3
CASSKDAADEQYF TGTGCCAGCTCAAAGGACGCCGCGGACGAGCAGTACTTC TRBV18 . few TRBJ2-7
CASSPVVGQGGDTDTQYF TGTGCCAGCAGCCCGGTAGTGGGTCAGGGGGGGGACACAGATACGCAGTATTTT TRBV3-1 . . TRBJ2-3
CASSVGQANQPQHF TGTGCCAGCAGCGTTGGACAGGCCAATCAGCCCCAGCATTTT TRBV7-2 TRBD1 . TRBJ1-5
CASSGDRGGTPNTEAFF TGTGCCAGCAGTGGGGACAGGGGGGGAACGCCGAACACTGAAGCTTTCTTT TRBV2 TRBD1 . TRBJ1-1
CASTRYQALSGNTIYF TGTGCCAGCACCCGGTACCAGGCACTCTCTGGAAACACCATATATTTT TRBV7-9 . few TRBJ1-3
CASSQTLGRGYEQYF TGCGCCAGCAGCCAAACACTAGGTCGGGGCTACGAGCAGTACTTC TRBV4-1 . . TRBJ2-7
CASSQLTTEDSGREAFF TGCGCCAGCAGCCAATTAACAACCGAAGACTCAGGACGGGAAGCTTTCTTT TRBV4-1 . . TRBJ1-1
CASRPNGQRYNEQFF TGTGCCAGCAGACCGAACGGGCAGAGGTACAATGAGCAGTTCTTC TRBV6-1 . . TRBJ2-1
CASSRAGGPVDEQFF TGTGCCAGCAGCCGCGCGGGGGGGCCGGTTGATGAGCAGTTCTTC TRBV7-3 TRBD2 many TRBJ2-1
CASSVDPQGGDEQYF TGTGCCAGCAGCGTAGATCCCCAGGGCGGGGACGAGCAGTACTTC TRBV9 . many TRBJ2-7
CSVEEWGLGGNYGYTF TGCAGCGTTGAAGAATGGGGTCTTGGGGGGAACTATGGCTACACCTTC TRBV29-1 . few TRBJ1-2
CATAGRGTTDTQYF TGTGCCACCGCGGGTCGGGGGACTACAGATACGCAGTATTTT TRBV24-1 . few TRBJ2-3